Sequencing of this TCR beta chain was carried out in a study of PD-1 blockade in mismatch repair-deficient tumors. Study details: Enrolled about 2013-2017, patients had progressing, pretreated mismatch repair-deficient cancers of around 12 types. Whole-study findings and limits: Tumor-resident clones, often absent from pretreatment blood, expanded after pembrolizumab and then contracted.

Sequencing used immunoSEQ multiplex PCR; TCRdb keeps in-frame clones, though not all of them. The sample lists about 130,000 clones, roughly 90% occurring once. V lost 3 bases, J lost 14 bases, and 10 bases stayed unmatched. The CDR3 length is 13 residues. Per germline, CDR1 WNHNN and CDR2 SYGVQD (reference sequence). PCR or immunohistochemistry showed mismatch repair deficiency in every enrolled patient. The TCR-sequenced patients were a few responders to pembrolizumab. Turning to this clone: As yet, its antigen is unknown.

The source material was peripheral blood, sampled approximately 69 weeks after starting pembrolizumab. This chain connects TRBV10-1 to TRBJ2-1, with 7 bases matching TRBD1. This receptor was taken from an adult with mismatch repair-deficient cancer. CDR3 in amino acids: CASSDPRQGLEFF. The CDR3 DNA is TGCGCCAGCAGTGACCCGAGACAGGGTTTGGAGTTCTTC.